A single sample is the source of the 10 T cell receptor beta chains below, sequenced in a study of cytomegalovirus exposure and HLA in healthy donors. The primer mix had 60 Vbeta and 13 Jbeta primers. TCRdb's table, derived via immunoSEQ multiplex PCR, lists solely in-frame clones and lacks some. This sample has roughly 120,000 clones, with under 85% found just once. The specimen was PBMCs. The receptors were gathered from a young woman in good health and CMV-seronegative.

This clone was found a few times. The chain joins TRBV7-9 to TRBJ2-1; a weak D match, TRBD1 (6 bases). Germline-derived CDR1 and CDR2 are SEHNR and FQNEAQ (reference sequence). V was clipped by 5 bases and J by 5 bases, with 22 bases between them. The CDR3 spans 17 residues. Here the CDR3 DNA reads TGTGCCAGCAGCCCCCCCACAGGGCAGGGGAGAGACAATGAGCAGTTCTTC. Translating gives CASSPPTGQGRDNEQFF.

This chain connects TRBV2 to TRBJ1-4; 11 bases align to TRBD1. Looked up from germline, CDR1 is SNHLY and CDR2 is FYNNEI. J was trimmed by 12 bases and V by 4 bases; bases with no gene match: 13. The length of the CDR3 is 16 residues. This CDR3 reads CASSGGFGTGGGELFF. The DNA of the CDR3 is TGTGCCAGCAGTGGGGGATTCGGGACAGGGGGAGGAGAACTGTTTTTT.

V gene TRBV15 combines with J gene TRBJ1-4; D uncertain. The CDR3 is made up of 14 amino acids. The ends were cut back, 1 base at V and 8 bases at J, with 11 bases in the middle. Germline loops: CDR1 LNHNV, CDR2 YYDKDF (reference sequence). This chain's CDR3 is CATSRGGGFEKLFF. CDR3 in DNA: TGTGCCACCAGCAGAGGAGGTGGGTTCGAAAAACTGTTTTTT.

The genes are TRBV7-8 and TRBJ1-2; TRBD1 agrees at 8 bases. The V segment lost 4 bases and the J segment 4 bases; nucleotides outside the gene matches: 17. Looked up from germline, CDR1 is SGHVS and CDR2 is FQNEAQ. This CDR3 comprises 18 residues. The CDR3 protein is CASSSGIGGRGLGYGYTF. CDR3 sequence (DNA): TGTGCCAGCAGCTCCGGCATCGGTGGCAGGGGGCTCGGCTATGGCTACACCTTC. Based on the CDR3 plus reference TRBV7-8 and TRBJ1-2, the full variable domain is GAGVSQSPRYKVAKRGQDVALRCDPISGHVSLFWYQQALGQGPEFLTYFQNEAQLDKSGLPSDRFFAERPEGSVSTLKIQRTQQEDSAVYLCASSSGIGGRGLGYGYTFGSGTRLTVV.

CDR3 DNA: TGTGCCAGCACCCGGGACAATGAGCAGTTCTTC. Translation gives CASTRDNEQFF. The chain has TRBV6-6 and TRBJ2-1; unclear D gene. This CDR3 comprises 11 residues. CDR1 and CDR2 from the germline V gene are MNHNY and SVGAGI (reference sequence). V was pared by 7 bases and J by 5 bases, with 6 bases between.

Here the CDR3 reads CSGGGKNTEAFF. The CDR3, as DNA: TGCAGCGGGGGGGGCAAGAACACTGAAGCTTTCTTT. This chain links TRBV29-1 with TRBJ1-1; a weak D match, TRBD1 (6 bases). The V end lost 7 bases, the J end lost 1 base, and 10 bases lay between the germline ends. The germline V gene encodes CDR1 SQVTM and CDR2 ANQGSEA. The CDR3 totals 12 residues.

The chain carries TRBV19 and TRBJ1-4; 9 bases fit TRBD1. Losses at the gene ends were 9 bases for V and 5 bases for J; bases not matched to a gene: 10. The CDR3 sequence is 15 residues long. Germline values: CDR1 LNHDA, CDR2 SQIVND (reference sequence). Here the CDR3 DNA reads TGTGCCAGCGCCACAGGGGGCAAGGAAAATGAAAAACTGTTTTTT. Translated, it gives CASATGGKENEKLFF.

This clone was recorded a few times. The chain joins TRBV6-4 to TRBJ1-2; 7 bases are shared with TRBD1. This CDR3 has 15 amino acids. Germline CDR1 and CDR2: MRHNA and SNTAGT. J lost 5 bases, V lost 5 bases, and 11 bases had no gene match. CDR3 nucleotides: TGTGCCAGCAGTCAAAGCCATGACAGGGAATATGGCTACACCTTC. Amino acids: CASSQSHDREYGYTF.

The chain links TRBV5-5 to TRBJ2-7; no reliable D call. The length of the CDR3 is 13 residues. V was cut by 0 bases and J by 0 bases, with 4 bases left in between. The germline CDR1 and CDR2 sequences are SGHKS and YYEKEE (reference sequence). The CDR3 DNA reads TGTGCCAGCAGCTTGGCGGGCTCCTACGAGCAGTACTTC. Its protein is CASSLAGSYEQYF.

The chain joins TRBV5-1 to TRBJ1-1, with TRBD1 as a possible D gene (5 bases). Trimming pared 0 bases from V and 4 bases from J, leaving 13 bases between. CDR1 SGHRS and CDR2 YFSETQ come from the germline V gene. There are 15 residues in the CDR3. CDR3 region: CASSLDGGRSTEAFF. The CDR3, as DNA: TGCGCCAGCAGCTTGGACGGGGGACGGAGCACTGAAGCTTTCTTT.